This TCR beta chain was captured in a study of human T cells and chemical hapten exposure. TCRdb processed the RACE reads anew with MiXCR; each CDR3 protein has one entry. The sample lists 75,000 to 90,000 distinct CDR3 sequences, 12% occurring once. V lost 0 bases, J lost 2 bases, and 9 bases stayed unmatched. Germline lookup yields CDR1 DFQATT and CDR2 SNEGSKA (reference sequence). CDR3 length equals 17 residues. This clonotype was recorded many times. Antigen: not known. The time point is: patch test 1, 2 weeks after DPC sensitization. Treatment: therapeutic diphenylcyclopropenone sensitization with weekly scalp DPC. Blood sampling preceded each patch test application. Participating donors were patients with alopecia, aged 18 to 70 years, considered appropriate candidates for DPC. Study-wide results and caveats: Those TCRs sitting above 1 in 1000 frequency stayed the same with DPC sensitization.

This clonotype originated in a woman in her sixties or seventies with alopecia areata. Some clones in this sample may be carry-over from other donors' samples. V gene TRBV20-1 combines with J gene TRBJ2-1, with 8 bases lining up with TRBD1. The sequencing here drew on whole blood, taken in connection with sensitization to the hapten diphenylcyclopropenone (DPC). The CDR3 sequence: CSARDLRGRLTYNEQFF. For the CDR3, the DNA is TGCAGTGCTAGAGATCTCAGGGGGCGTTTGACCTACAATGAGCAGTTCTTC.